The rows below give T cell receptor beta chains drawn from one sample of a study of blood T cell repertoires in COVID-19. Repertoires were generated with immunoSEQ multiplex PCR, while TCRdb's copy carries only in-frame clones and drops some. Of under 200,000 clones listed, 82% were seen once; the top ten hold 5.2%. The sample consisted of PBMCs or T cells enriched from blood (not recorded which). These receptors were obtained from an older woman with acute COVID-19. Both conserved end residues are part of each CDR3. Each record gives: V gene, clone size, D gene, J gene, CDR3 DNA, CDR3 protein. D genes are given only for firm matches. For some rows the clone size is stated as once, few or many, or as a class when expanded; others skip it.

V: TRBV7-2
size: NA
D: TRBD2
J: TRBJ2-2
DNA: TGTGCCAGCAGCTTAATGGGACTACCTTCCGGGGAGCTGTTTTTT
CDR3: CASSLMGLPSGELFF

V: TRBV4-3
size: NA
D: NA
J: TRBJ1-1
DNA: TGCGCCAGCAGCCGAGGGGACACCGTCACTGAAGCTTTCTTT
CDR3: CASSRGDTVTEAFF

V: TRBV7-9
size: NA
D: NA
J: TRBJ1-1
DNA: TGTGCCAGCAGCTTACAAGGGGCCACTGAAGCTTTCTTT
CDR3: CASSLQGATEAFF

V: TRBV24-1
size: NA
D: TRBD1
J: TRBJ1-4
DNA: TGTGCCACCAGTGATGATTCCGGGACAGGGGGCTATGAAAAACTGTTTTTT
CDR3: CATSDDSGTGGYEKLFF

V: TRBV5-1
size: few
D: NA
J: TRBJ2-3
DNA: TGCGCCAGTACCCTACAGGGAGTGGCAGATACGCAGTATTTT
CDR3: CASTLQGVADTQYF

V: TRBV10-3
size: NA
D: TRBD1
J: TRBJ2-3
DNA: TGTGCCATCAGTTCCTCGGGACAGGCTTGGACAGATACGCAGTATTTT
CDR3: CAISSSGQAWTDTQYF

V: TRBV28
size: once
D: NA
J: TRBJ2-4
DNA: TGTGCCAGCTTTGACAGGAAAAAAAACATTCAGTACTTC
CDR3: CASFDRKKNIQYF

V: TRBV13
size: NA
D: TRBD1
J: TRBJ1-2
DNA: TGTGCCAGCAGCTCCCGGACAGGGGTCTATGGCTACACCTTC
CDR3: CASSSRTGVYGYTF

V: TRBV7-8
size: NA
D: TRBD2
J: TRBJ2-3
DNA: TGTGCCAGCAGCTTAGGCACTTGGACTAGCGGGAGGGCGGGGACAGATACGCAGTATTTT
CDR3: CASSLGTWTSGRAGTDTQYF

V: TRBV27
size: NA
D: NA
J: TRBJ2-5
DNA: TGTGCCAGCAGTCACTCCCCGGAGACCCAGTACTTC
CDR3: CASSHSPETQYF

V: TRBV19
size: NA
D: NA
J: TRBJ1-6
DNA: TGTGCCAGTAGTATACGGCAGGGTGGCTCCTATAATTCACCCCTCCACTTT
CDR3: CASSIRQGGSYNSPLHF

V: TRBV18
size: NA
D: NA
J: TRBJ1-5
DNA: TGTGCCAGCTCACCGGGGGCGCCTAGCAATCAGCCCCAGCATTTT
CDR3: CASSPGAPSNQPQHF

V: TRBV6-2/TRBV6-3
size: NA
D: TRBD1
J: TRBJ2-2
DNA: TGTGCCAGCAGTTACCTGGACAGGGAAGACACCGGGGAGCTGTTTTTT
CDR3: CASSYLDREDTGELFF

V: TRBV6-2/TRBV6-3
size: once
D: TRBD1
J: TRBJ2-1
DNA: TGTGCCAGCAGTAACAGGGGCGGTGAGCAGTTCTTC
CDR3: CASSNRGGEQFF

V: TRBV6-1
size: few
D: NA
J: TRBJ2-3
DNA: TGTGCCAGCAGTGAACGGGCAGGAGGGGATACGCAGTATTTT
CDR3: CASSERAGGDTQYF

V: TRBV5-1
size: NA
D: NA
J: TRBJ2-2
DNA: TGCGCCAGCAGCTCCCCCGGCGGAATCGGGGAGCTGTTTTTT
CDR3: CASSSPGGIGELFF

V: TRBV19
size: NA
D: TRBD1
J: TRBJ1-5
DNA: TGTGCCAGTTCGGGACAGGATAATCAGCCCCAGCATTTT
CDR3: CASSGQDNQPQHF

V: TRBV4-3
size: NA
D: NA
J: TRBJ1-2
DNA: TGCGCCAGCAGCCAAGACGGGGCAGGGAGGGAGACTAACTATGGCTACACCTTC
CDR3: CASSQDGAGRETNYGYTF

V: TRBV29-1
size: NA
D: TRBD2
J: TRBJ2-3
DNA: TGCAGCGCGGGACTAGCGGGCACAGATACGCAGTATTTT
CDR3: CSAGLAGTDTQYF

V: TRBV10-1
size: few
D: NA
J: TRBJ2-1
DNA: TGCGCCAGCAGTGAGCAGATCTCCTACAATGAGCAGTTCTTC
CDR3: CASSEQISYNEQFF

V: TRBV28
size: NA
D: NA
J: TRBJ1-5
DNA: TGTGCCAGCAGTTTGAGAGGGTTCGTAGCTCCTAATCAGCCCCAGCATTTT
CDR3: CASSLRGFVAPNQPQHF

V: TRBV10-3
size: once
D: NA
J: TRBJ2-1
DNA: TGTGCCATCACACACCCGGGTTGGGATGAGCAGTTCTTC
CDR3: CAITHPGWDEQFF

V: TRBV19
size: NA
D: NA
J: TRBJ2-6
DNA: TGTGCCAGTAGTAGTGGGCCGGTTAGGGCCAACGTCCTGACTTTC
CDR3: CASSSGPVRANVLTF

V: TRBV6-5
size: NA
D: TRBD1
J: TRBJ1-3
DNA: TGTGCCAGCAGTCTTTCAGGGGGATACGGAAACACCATATATTTT
CDR3: CASSLSGGYGNTIYF

V: TRBV4-3
size: NA
D: NA
J: TRBJ1-1
DNA: TGCGCCAGCAGCCGGGGGCTGAACACTGAAGCTTTCTTT
CDR3: CASSRGLNTEAFF

V: TRBV7-2
size: NA
D: TRBD1
J: TRBJ2-2
DNA: TGTGCCAGCAGCTTATCAGGGGGCGGAACCGGGGAGCTGTTTTTT
CDR3: CASSLSGGGTGELFF

V: TRBV6-1
size: NA
D: NA
J: TRBJ1-5
DNA: TGTGCCAGCAGTGAACAGGGGCAGAGCAATCAGCCCCAGCATTTT
CDR3: CASSEQGQSNQPQHF

V: TRBV7-9
size: few
D: NA
J: TRBJ2-1
DNA: TGTGCCAGCAGCTCCGTAGCGGAACTGAGGCAGTTCTTC
CDR3: CASSSVAELRQFF

V: TRBV7-2
size: few
D: TRBD2
J: TRBJ2-1
DNA: TGTGCCAGCAGCTTACAGGCTAGCGGGGGTAGCTCCTACAATGAGCAGTTCTTC
CDR3: CASSLQASGGSSYNEQFF

V: TRBV15
size: once
D: NA
J: TRBJ1-2
DNA: TGTGCCACCAGCAGAGTTGGAGAGGTGATGGAAGGCTACACCTTC
CDR3: CATSRVGEVMEGYTF

V: TRBV15
size: NA
D: NA
J: TRBJ1-5
DNA: TGTGCCACCAGCCGAGGGGGAGACGGCAAGCCCCAGCATTTT
CDR3: CATSRGGDGKPQHF

V: TRBV18
size: NA
D: NA
J: TRBJ1-2
DNA: TGTGCCAGCTCCTATCGGGGAGATGGCTACACCTTC
CDR3: CASSYRGDGYTF

V: TRBV9
size: once
D: TRBD1
J: TRBJ2-2
DNA: TGTGCCAGCAGCGACAGGGGTTCGCCCGGGGAGCTGTTTTTT
CDR3: CASSDRGSPGELFF

V: TRBV6-5
size: NA
D: TRBD1
J: TRBJ2-2
DNA: TGTGCCAGCGTCCGGGACAGTTACACCGGGGAGCTGTTTTTT
CDR3: CASVRDSYTGELFF

V: TRBV4-3
size: NA
D: TRBD2
J: TRBJ2-3
DNA: TGCGCCAGCAGCCCTGGACTAGCGGGTAGAGATACGCAGTATTTT
CDR3: CASSPGLAGRDTQYF

V: TRBV18
size: NA
D: NA
J: TRBJ1-1
DNA: TGTGCCGCGGCGCAGGGGCTTAACACTGAAGCTTTCTTT
CDR3: CAAAQGLNTEAFF